This entry features one TCR beta chain sequence. Antigen specificity is unknown. This sample was included in a study of cytomegalovirus exposure and HLA in healthy donors. Nominally healthy donors provided the samples, though records likely missed some immune exposures. Study conclusions and caveats: HLA-A and HLA-B allele assignments for most subjects were reportedly predicted accurately using TCR beta sequences. Across donors, presence/absence analyses took sequencing depth to be roughly uniform. Most of the CMV-associated TCR beta chains (in a later analysis) appeared to be HLA-restricted.

This CDR3 has 14 amino acids. Looked up from germline, CDR1 is SGHVS and CDR2 is FNYEAQ. Trimming shortened V by 2 bases and J by 1 base, and 8 bases separated the two germline ends. 13 Jbeta primers and 60 Vbeta primers were used for the PCR. Assay used: immunoSEQ multiplex PCR; TCRdb lists only in-frame clones, some missing. The data show about 35,000 clones, 80% to 90% seen once. The clonotype was recovered from a woman in her late teens or twenties in good health and CMV-seronegative. V and J are TRBV7-6 and TRBJ1-1; unclear D gene. Sequences were obtained from PBMCs. In nucleotides, the CDR3 is TGTGCCAGCAGCTTAAATCCTAGGAACACTGAAGCTTTCTTT. Encoded protein: CASSLNPRNTEAFF. Together with reference TRBV7-6 and TRBJ1-1, the CDR3 gives the full variable domain: GAGVSQSPRYKVTKRGQDVALRCDPISGHVSLYWYRQALGQGPEFLTYFNYEAQQDKSGLPNDRFSAERPEGSISTLTIQRTEQRDSAMYRCASSLNPRNTEAFFGQGTRLTVV.